What follows describes a single T cell receptor beta chain. Its target is not known. These data originate in a study of identical twins. Per the germline V gene, CDR1 is LGHDT and CDR2 is YNNKEL (reference sequence). Trimming removed 1 base at V and 5 bases at J, with 8 bases between. The CDR3 is made up of 14 amino acids. Overall study results and limits: There was more out-of-frame TCR alpha sharing in monozygotic twins than models estimated. Cross-sectional statistical analysis was relied on for the conclusions, without the same donors being followed.

Template switching (which added a universal primer site) was used, and cDNA carried unique molecular identifiers. TCRdb independently ran MiXCR on the 5' RACE reads; one entry per CDR3 protein. The sample lists under 900,000 distinct CDR3 sequences, roughly an eighth occurring once. These records were also assigned to another study, of yellow fever vaccine responses in identical twins. From that paper: Twins reportedly showed a vaccine T cell response that seemed partly convergent and partly personalized.

The chain uses TRBV3-1 and TRBJ2-2; no clear D gene. The origin of this receptor is a woman aged 18-29 years in good health. Material for sequencing was PBMCs. CDR3 loop: CASSQGPWTGELFF. The CDR3 DNA follows: TGTGCCAGCAGCCAAGGGCCATGGACCGGGGAGCTGTTTTTT.